These 5 T cell receptor beta chains came from one sample sequenced in a study of PD-L1 blockade in urothelial cancer. Only in-frame clones appear in the TCRdb table, and some are missing; sequencing was by immunoSEQ multiplex PCR. Seen here are some 41,000 clones, 88% observed once, and the top ten hold about 4.2%. The sequences come from PBMCs, collected around atezolizumab (anti-PD-L1) treatment. The receptors were gathered from a man older than 75 with urothelial cancer.

This chain links TRBV5-1 with TRBJ1-2; weak D call: TRBD1 (6 bases). The CDR3 consists of 14 residues. V lost 4 bases, J lost 4 bases, and 14 bases lay in between. Germline CDR1 SGHRS, CDR2 YFSETQ. This CDR3 is CASSATGWAYGYTF. The CDR3 coding sequence is TGCGCCAGCAGCGCAACAGGGTGGGCCTATGGCTACACCTTC.

The chain uses TRBV29-1 and TRBJ1-1; D perhaps matches TRBD1 (5 bases). V was cut by 7 bases and J by 1 base, with 10 bases left in between. CDR1 and CDR2 from the germline V gene are SQVTM and ANQGSEA. This CDR3 has 12 amino acids. CDR3 loop: CSAGWGNTEAFF. The CDR3 bases are TGCAGCGCAGGGTGGGGGAACACTGAAGCTTTCTTT. Full variable domain (remainder filled in from reference TRBV29-1 and TRBJ1-1): SAVISQKPSRDICQRGTSLTIQCQVDSQVTMMFWYRQQPGQSLTLIATANQGSEATYESGFVIDKFPISRPNLTFSTLTVSNMSPEDSSIYLCSAGWGNTEAFFGQGTRLTVV.

The V and J genes are TRBV11-2 and TRBJ2-7; TRBD2 matches 13 bases. The CDR3 extends over 14 amino acids. Unmatched junction bases numbered 3, after V lost 0 bases and J lost 10 bases. Germline V gene sequence: CDR1 SGHAT, CDR2 FQNNGV. The CDR3 loop reads CASSLDWGLAGQYF. CDR3 sequence (DNA): TGTGCCAGCAGCTTAGATTGGGGACTAGCGGGACAGTACTTC.

The chain couples TRBV6-6 to TRBJ2-7, with TRBD2 matching over 9 bases. V dropped 0 bases and J dropped 8; count of bases not matched to a gene: 8. Per the germline V gene, CDR1 is MNHNY and CDR2 is SVGAGI (reference sequence). This CDR3 comprises 15 residues. CDR3 protein: CASSYSQGLASKQYF. In nucleotides, the CDR3 is TGTGCCAGCAGTTACTCGCAGGGACTAGCTTCTAAGCAGTACTTC.

The DNA of the CDR3 is TGTGCCACGTCTCGAGGCCCCCAGGGTGGCTACACCTTC. Its protein product is CATSRGPQGGYTF. The genes are TRBV27 and TRBJ1-2, with D possibly being TRBD1 (5 bases). This CDR3 has 13 amino acids. V shed 10 bases and J shed 7 bases, with 19 bases lying between them. Germline V gene sequence: CDR1 MNHEY, CDR2 SMNVEV (reference sequence).